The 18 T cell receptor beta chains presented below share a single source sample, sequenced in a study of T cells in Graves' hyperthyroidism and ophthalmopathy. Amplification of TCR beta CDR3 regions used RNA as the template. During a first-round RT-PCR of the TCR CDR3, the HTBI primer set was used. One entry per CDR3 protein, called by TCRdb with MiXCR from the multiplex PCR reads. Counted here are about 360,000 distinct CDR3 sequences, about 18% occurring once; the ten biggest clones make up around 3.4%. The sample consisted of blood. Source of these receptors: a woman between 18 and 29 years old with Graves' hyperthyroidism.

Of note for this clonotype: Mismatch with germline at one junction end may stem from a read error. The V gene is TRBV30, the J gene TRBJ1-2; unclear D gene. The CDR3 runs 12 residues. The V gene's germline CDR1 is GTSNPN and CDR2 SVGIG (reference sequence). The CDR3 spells CAWRTANYGFAF. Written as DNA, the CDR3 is TGTGCCTGGCGCACCGCTAACTATGGCTTCGCCTTC.

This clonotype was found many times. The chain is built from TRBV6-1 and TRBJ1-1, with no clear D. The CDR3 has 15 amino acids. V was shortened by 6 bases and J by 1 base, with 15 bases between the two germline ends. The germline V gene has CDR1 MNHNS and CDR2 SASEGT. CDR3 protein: CASRQPLGSNTEAFF. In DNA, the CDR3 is TGTGCCAGCAGACAACCACTCGGGTCGAACACTGAAGCTTTCTTT.

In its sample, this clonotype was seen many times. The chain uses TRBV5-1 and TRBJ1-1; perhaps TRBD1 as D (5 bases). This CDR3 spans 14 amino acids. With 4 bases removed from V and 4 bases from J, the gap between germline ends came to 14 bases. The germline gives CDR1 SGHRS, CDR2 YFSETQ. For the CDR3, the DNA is TGCGCCAGCAGCGTCGGGACGGAGGGCACTGAAGCTTTCTTT. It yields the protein CASSVGTEGTEAFF.

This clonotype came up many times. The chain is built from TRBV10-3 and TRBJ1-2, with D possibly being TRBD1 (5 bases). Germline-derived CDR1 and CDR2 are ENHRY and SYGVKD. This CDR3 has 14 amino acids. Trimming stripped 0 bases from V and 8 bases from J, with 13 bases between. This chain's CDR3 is CAISESDRRDGYTF. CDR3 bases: TGTGCCATCAGTGAGTCGGATCGCCGGGACGGCTACACCTTC.

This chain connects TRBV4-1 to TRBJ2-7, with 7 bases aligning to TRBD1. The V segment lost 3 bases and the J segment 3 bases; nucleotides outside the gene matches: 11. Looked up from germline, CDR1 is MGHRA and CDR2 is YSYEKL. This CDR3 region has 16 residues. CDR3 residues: CASSHRGQTIYYEQYF. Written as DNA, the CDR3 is TGCGCCAGCAGCCACAGGGGACAGACGATATACTACGAGCAGTACTTC.

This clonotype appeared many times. CDR3 loop: CAWMHSGGRRTEAFF. The CDR3 nucleotides are TGTGCCTGGATGCATTCAGGCGGGAGGAGGACTGAAGCTTTCTTT. The chain couples TRBV30 to TRBJ1-1; D not resolved. Germline V lookup: CDR1 GTSNPN, CDR2 SVGIG (reference sequence). The CDR3 loop spans 15 amino acids. The ends were cut back, 4 bases at V and 5 bases at J, with 20 bases in the middle.

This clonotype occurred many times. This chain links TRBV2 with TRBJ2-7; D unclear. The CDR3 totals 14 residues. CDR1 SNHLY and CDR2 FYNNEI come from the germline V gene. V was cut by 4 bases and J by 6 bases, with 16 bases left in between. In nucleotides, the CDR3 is TGTGCCAGCAGTGGCTCACAGCAGAGCCTCGAGCAGTACTTC. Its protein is CASSGSQQSLEQYF.

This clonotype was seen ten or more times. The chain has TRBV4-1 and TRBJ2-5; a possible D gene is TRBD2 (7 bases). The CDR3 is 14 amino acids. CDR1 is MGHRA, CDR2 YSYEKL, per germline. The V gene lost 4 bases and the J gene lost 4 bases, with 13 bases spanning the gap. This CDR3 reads CASSPRGGLETQYF. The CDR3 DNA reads TGCGCCAGCAGCCCGAGGGGGGGGTTAGAGACCCAGTACTTC.

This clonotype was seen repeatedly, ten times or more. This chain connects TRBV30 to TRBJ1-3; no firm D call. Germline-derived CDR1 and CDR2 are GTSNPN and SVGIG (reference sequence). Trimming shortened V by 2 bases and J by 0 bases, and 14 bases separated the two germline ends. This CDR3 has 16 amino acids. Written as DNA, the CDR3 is TGTGCCTGGAGTAGGGTCGGACCGGTCTCTGGAAACACCATATATTTT. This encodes CAWSRVGPVSGNTIYF.

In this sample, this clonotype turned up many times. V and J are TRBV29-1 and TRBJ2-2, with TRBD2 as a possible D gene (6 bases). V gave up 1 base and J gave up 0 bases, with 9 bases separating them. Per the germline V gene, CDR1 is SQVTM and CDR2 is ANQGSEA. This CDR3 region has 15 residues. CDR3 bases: TGCAGCGTTGAAGGGGACTCCGCGAACACCGGGGAGCTGTTTTTT. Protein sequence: CSVEGDSANTGELFF.

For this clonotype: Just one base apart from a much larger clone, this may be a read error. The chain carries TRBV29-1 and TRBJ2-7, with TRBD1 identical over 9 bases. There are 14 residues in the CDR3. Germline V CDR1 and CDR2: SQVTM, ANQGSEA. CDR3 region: CSVEGDRAPYERYF. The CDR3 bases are TGCAGCGTTGAAGGGGACAGGGCGCCCTACGAGCGGTACTTC.

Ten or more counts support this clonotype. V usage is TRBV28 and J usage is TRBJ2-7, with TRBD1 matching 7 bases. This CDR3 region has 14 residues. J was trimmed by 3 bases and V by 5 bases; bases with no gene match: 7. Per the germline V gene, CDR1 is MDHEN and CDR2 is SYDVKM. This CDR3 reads CASSTGALSYEQYF. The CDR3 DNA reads TGTGCCAGCAGTACAGGGGCCCTAAGCTACGAGCAGTACTTC.

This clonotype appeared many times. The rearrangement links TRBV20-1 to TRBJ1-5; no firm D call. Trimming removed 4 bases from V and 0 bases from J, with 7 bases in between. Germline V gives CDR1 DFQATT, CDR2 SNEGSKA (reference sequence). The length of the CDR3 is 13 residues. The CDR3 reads CSAMDFSNQPQHF. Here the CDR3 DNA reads TGCAGTGCTATGGACTTTAGCAATCAGCCCCAGCATTTT.

The CDR3, as DNA: TGCGCCAGCAGCTTGCAGCAAAGTGGGAACGAGCAGTACTTC. Residues: CASSLQQSGNEQYF. This sequence joins TRBV5-1 and TRBJ2-7; D remains ambiguous. The CDR3 is made up of 14 amino acids. Germline V lookup: CDR1 SGHRS, CDR2 YFSETQ. With 1 base removed from V and 5 bases from J, the gap between germline ends came to 13 bases.

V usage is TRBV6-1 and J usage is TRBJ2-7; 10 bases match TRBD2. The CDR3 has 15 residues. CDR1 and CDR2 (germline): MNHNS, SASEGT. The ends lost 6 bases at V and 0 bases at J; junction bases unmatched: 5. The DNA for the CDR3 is TGTGCCAGCAGGCTTCAGCGGGGGGGCTCCTACGAGCAGTACTTC. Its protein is CASRLQRGGSYEQYF.

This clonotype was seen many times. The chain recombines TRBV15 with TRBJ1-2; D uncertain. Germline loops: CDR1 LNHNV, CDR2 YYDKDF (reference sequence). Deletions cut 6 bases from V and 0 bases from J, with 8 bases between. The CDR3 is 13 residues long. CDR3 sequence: CATREGANYGYTF. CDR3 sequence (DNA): TGTGCCACCAGGGAAGGAGCTAACTATGGCTACACCTTC. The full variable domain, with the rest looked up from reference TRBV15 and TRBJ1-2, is DAMVIQNPRYQVTQFGKPVTLSCSQTLNHNVMYWYQQKSSQAPKLLFHYYDKDFNNEADTPDNFQSRRPNTSFCFLDIRSPGLGDTAMYLCATREGANYGYTFGSGTRLTVV.

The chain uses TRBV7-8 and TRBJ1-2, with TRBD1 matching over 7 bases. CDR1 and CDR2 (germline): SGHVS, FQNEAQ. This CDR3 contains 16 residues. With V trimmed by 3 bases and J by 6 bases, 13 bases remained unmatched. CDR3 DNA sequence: TGTGCCAGCAGCTTCCGGGGACAGCTAAGAGGGCATGGCTACACCTTC. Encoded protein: CASSFRGQLRGHGYTF.

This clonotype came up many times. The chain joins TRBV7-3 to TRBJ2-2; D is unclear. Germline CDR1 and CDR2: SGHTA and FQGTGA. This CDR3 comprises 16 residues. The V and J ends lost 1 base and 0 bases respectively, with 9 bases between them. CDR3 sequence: CASSLNTGANTGELFF. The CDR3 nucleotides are TGTGCCAGCAGCTTAAATACGGGCGCGAACACCGGGGAGCTGTTTTTT.